This entry concerns a single T cell receptor (beta chain). The antigen is undetermined. The time point: sample taken at primary tumor resection. Whole RNA obtained from tumor, nontumor lung or frozen PBMC underwent sequencing without sorting. A total of fewer than 80 untreated early-stage non-small cell lung cancer patients served as donors. The germline V and J ends were trimmed by 7 bases and 6 bases, with 28 bases remaining between them. CDR3 length: 17 residues. Germline values: CDR1 SEHNR, CDR2 FQNEAQ (reference sequence). This record belongs to a study of spatial heterogeneity in lung cancer. About the study: Sequence detection consistently recorded a greater number of beta-chain than alpha-chain sequences. Study results and limitations: Whereas they appeared in blood less at follow-up, ubiquitous expanded tumor TCRs appeared there more at resection.

TCRdb recomputed calls from the 5' RACE reads with MiXCR, one row per CDR3 protein. The data show approximately 82,000 distinct CDR3 sequences, with roughly 12% seen just once and around 4.3% held by the top ten. This TCR came from a male donor with early-stage non-small cell lung cancer. The material was PBMCs, obtained at surgery. This chain links TRBV7-9 with TRBJ2-7; TRBD2 might be the D (5 bases). The CDR3 DNA reads TGTGCCAGCACCCCCCGGGAAGGGCAGCTGGGCTCGGGCGAGCAGTACTTC. Translation: CASTPREGQLGSGEQYF.